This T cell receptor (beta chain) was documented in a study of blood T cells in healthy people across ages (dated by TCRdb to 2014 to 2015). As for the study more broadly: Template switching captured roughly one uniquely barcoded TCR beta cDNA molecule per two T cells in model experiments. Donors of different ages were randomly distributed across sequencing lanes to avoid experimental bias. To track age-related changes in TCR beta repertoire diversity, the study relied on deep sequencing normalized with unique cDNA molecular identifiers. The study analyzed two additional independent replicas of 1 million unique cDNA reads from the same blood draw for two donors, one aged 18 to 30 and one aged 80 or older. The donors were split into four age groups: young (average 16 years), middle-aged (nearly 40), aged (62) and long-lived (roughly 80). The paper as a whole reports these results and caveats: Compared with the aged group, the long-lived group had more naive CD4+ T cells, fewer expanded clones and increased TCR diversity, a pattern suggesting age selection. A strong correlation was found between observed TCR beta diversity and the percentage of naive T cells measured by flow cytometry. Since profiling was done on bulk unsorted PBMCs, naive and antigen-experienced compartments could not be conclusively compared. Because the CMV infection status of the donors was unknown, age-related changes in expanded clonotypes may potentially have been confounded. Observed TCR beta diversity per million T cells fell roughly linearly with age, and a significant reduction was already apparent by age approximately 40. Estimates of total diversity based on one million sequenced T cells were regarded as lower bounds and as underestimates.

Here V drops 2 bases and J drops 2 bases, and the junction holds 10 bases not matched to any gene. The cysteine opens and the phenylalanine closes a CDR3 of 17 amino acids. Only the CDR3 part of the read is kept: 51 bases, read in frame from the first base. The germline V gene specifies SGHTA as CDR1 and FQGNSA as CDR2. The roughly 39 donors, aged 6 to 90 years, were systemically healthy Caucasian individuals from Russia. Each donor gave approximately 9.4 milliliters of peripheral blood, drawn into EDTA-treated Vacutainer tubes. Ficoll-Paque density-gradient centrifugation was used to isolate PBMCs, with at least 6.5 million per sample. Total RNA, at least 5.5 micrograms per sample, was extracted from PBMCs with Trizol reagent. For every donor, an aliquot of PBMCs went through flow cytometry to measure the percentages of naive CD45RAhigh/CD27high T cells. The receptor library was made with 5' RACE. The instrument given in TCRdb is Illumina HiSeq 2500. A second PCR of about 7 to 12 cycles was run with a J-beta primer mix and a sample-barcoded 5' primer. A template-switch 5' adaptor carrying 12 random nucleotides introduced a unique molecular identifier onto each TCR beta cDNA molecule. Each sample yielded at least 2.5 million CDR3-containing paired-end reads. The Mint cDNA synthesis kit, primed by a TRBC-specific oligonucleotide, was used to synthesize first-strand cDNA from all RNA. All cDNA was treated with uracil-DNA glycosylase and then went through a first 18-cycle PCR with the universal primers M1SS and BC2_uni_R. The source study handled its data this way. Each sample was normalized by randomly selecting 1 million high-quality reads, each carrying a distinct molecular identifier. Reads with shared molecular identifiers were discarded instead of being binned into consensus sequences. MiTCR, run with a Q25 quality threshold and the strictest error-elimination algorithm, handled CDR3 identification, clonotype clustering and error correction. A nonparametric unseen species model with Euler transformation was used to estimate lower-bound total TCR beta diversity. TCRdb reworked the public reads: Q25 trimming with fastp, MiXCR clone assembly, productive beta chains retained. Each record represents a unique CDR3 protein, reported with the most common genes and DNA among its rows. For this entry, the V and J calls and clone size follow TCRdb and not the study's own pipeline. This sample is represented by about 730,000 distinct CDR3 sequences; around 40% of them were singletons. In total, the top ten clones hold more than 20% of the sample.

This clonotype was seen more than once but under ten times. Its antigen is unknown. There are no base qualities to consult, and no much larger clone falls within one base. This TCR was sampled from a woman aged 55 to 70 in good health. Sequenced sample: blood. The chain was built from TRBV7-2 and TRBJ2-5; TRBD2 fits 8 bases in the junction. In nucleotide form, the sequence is TGTGCCAGCAGCTTAAAACTACTAGCGGATCTACAAGAGACCCAGTACTTC. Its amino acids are CASSLKLLADLQETQYF.